These 24 T cell receptor beta chains came from one sample sequenced in a study of T cell responses to AZD1222 COVID-19 vaccine. The method was immunoSEQ multiplex PCR; TCRdb's version includes in-frame clones alone and lacks a portion of them. The data show some 120,000 clones, over 80% seen once. Material: peripheral blood, obtained on day 0 of AZD1222 vaccination. Receptor source: an adult in good health.

This clone was seen once. The CDR3 DNA is TGCGCCAGCAGCTTGTCGTCAGGAAACAATCAGCCCCAGCATTTT. Its protein is CASSLSSGNNQPQHF. This sequence joins TRBV5-1 and TRBJ1-5; no clear D. V was shortened by 1 base and J by 3 bases, with 11 bases between the two germline ends. Germline V gene sequence: CDR1 SGHRS, CDR2 YFSETQ. CDR3 size: 15 residues. The complete variable domain, with remaining parts taken from reference TRBV5-1 and TRBJ1-5, reads KAGVTQTPRYLIKTRGQQVTLSCSPISGHRSVSWYQQTPGQGLQFLFEYFSETQRNKGNFPGRFSGRQFSNSRSEMNVSTLELGDSALYLCASSLSSGNNQPQHFGDGTRLSIL.

V usage is TRBV21-1 and J usage is TRBJ1-2. TRBV21-1 is annotated as a pseudogene. This CDR3 spans 12 amino acids. The CDR3 region has the DNA TGTGCCAGCAGAATCCAGACTGGAGGCTACACCTTC. Protein product: CASRIQTGGYTF.

The chain couples TRBV5-1 to TRBJ2-5, with 12 bases aligning to TRBD2. Germline CDR1 reads SGHRS; CDR2 reads YFSETQ. The V segment lost 2 bases and the J segment 4 bases; nucleotides outside the gene matches: 3. This CDR3 has 15 residues. The CDR3 DNA follows: TGCGCCAGCAGCTTTTCACTAGCGGGAGGAGAGACCCAGTACTTC. This encodes CASSFSLAGGETQYF. The whole variable domain, remainder taken from reference TRBV5-1 and TRBJ2-5, is KAGVTQTPRYLIKTRGQQVTLSCSPISGHRSVSWYQQTPGQGLQFLFEYFSETQRNKGNFPGRFSGRQFSNSRSEMNVSTLELGDSALYLCASSFSLAGGETQYFGPGTRLLVL.

The chain combines TRBV11-2 with TRBJ1-5; 9 bases match TRBD1. Germline lookup yields CDR1 SGHAT and CDR2 FQNNGV. The ends lost 5 bases at V and 5 bases at J; junction bases unmatched: 10. The CDR3 has 16 amino acids. This CDR3 reads CASSPLEDRGDQPQHF. CDR3 DNA sequence: TGTGCCAGCAGCCCTCTAGAGGACAGGGGTGATCAGCCCCAGCATTTT. Combining the CDR3 with reference TRBV11-2 and TRBJ1-5 gives the whole variable domain EAGVAQSPRYKIIEKRQSVAFWCNPISGHATLYWYQQILGQGPKLLIQFQNNGVVDDSQLPKDRFSAERLKGVDSTLKIQPAKLEDSAVYLCASSPLEDRGDQPQHFGDGTRLSIL.

This clone was found a few times. V and J are TRBV5-1 and TRBJ1-2, with 9 bases that match TRBD1. Germline values: CDR1 SGHRS, CDR2 YFSETQ. V trimming: 0 bases; J trimming: 6 bases; junction bases outside the gene matches: 0. CDR3 size: 13 residues. CDR3: CASSLGTGDGYTF. DNA of the CDR3: TGCGCCAGCAGCTTGGGGACAGGGGATGGCTACACCTTC.

The CDR3 reads CASSLGDRVGSTF. CDR3 DNA sequence: TGTGCCAGCAGCTTAGGAGACCGGGTTGGATCCACCTTC. This chain connects TRBV7-9 to TRBJ1-2; D gene uncertain. Trimming shortened V by 1 base and J by 13 bases, and 16 bases separated the two germline ends. CDR1 is SEHNR, CDR2 FQNEAQ, per germline (reference sequence). The CDR3 spans 13 residues.

V gene TRBV5-6 combines with J gene TRBJ1-3, with D hard to call. CDR1 and CDR2 from the germline V gene are SGHDT and YYEEEE. V gave up 0 bases and J gave up 8 bases, with 3 bases separating them. This CDR3 has 11 residues. CDR3: CASSLGDTIYF. CDR3 in DNA: TGTGCCAGCAGCTTGGGAGACACCATATATTTT.

This rearrangement joins TRBV27 to TRBJ2-2, with TRBD2 matching 12 bases. In germline, CDR1 is MNHEY, CDR2 SMNVEV (reference sequence). With 7 bases clipped from V and 2 bases from J, the junction kept 2 bases outside the gene matches. The CDR3 has 15 residues. In DNA, the CDR3 is TGTGCCAGCAAACTAGCGGGGGGAAACACCGGGGAGCTGTTTTTT. It yields the protein CASKLAGGNTGELFF.

The gene calls are TRBV30 and TRBJ2-1; D gene uncertain. Looked up from germline, CDR1 is GTSNPN and CDR2 is SVGIG (reference sequence). CDR3 length: 11 amino acids. V shed 4 bases and J shed 3 bases, with 4 bases lying between them. CDR3: CAWTDYNEQFF. CDR3 DNA sequence: TGTGCCTGGACAGACTACAATGAGCAGTTCTTC.

This clone has a handful of counts. The rearrangement joins TRBV10-1 to TRBJ2-7, with 7 nucleotides matching TRBD1. The V gene's germline CDR1 is WNHNN and CDR2 SYGVQD (reference sequence). The CDR3 loop spans 14 amino acids. The V segment lost 5 bases and the J segment 6 bases; nucleotides outside the gene matches: 10. CDR3: CASSPTGALSEQYF. The CDR3 region has the DNA TGCGCCAGCAGTCCCACAGGGGCACTGAGCGAGCAGTACTTC.

The V gene is TRBV2, the J gene TRBJ2-5; D is unclear. Trimming took off 4 bases at V and 3 bases at J, with 12 bases between the two ends. In germline, CDR1 is SNHLY, CDR2 FYNNEI. This CDR3 spans 14 amino acids. The CDR3 sequence: CASSGTFIEETQYF. In DNA form, the CDR3 reads TGTGCCAGCAGTGGGACGTTTATCGAAGAGACCCAGTACTTC.

J is TRBJ1-4 and V is TRBV12-5, with a weak D call TRBD1 (5 bases). Trimming shortened V by 6 bases and J by 4 bases, and 12 bases separated the two germline ends. The CDR3 contains 14 residues. CDR1 LGHNT and CDR2 FRNRAP come from the germline V gene. The CDR3 nucleotides read TGTGCTAGTGGCCGGGACTCCTTTAATGAAAAACTGTTTTTT. It translates to CASGRDSFNEKLFF.

The CDR3 bases are TGTGCCAGCAGACCCGACAGCTCCTATGGCTACACCTTC. This encodes CASRPDSSYGYTF. The chain couples TRBV12-3 or TRBV12-4 to TRBJ1-2; weak D call: TRBD1 (5 bases). V shed 6 bases and J shed 4 bases, with 12 bases lying between them. The CDR3 runs 13 residues.

This sequence joins TRBV3-1 (or the pseudogene TRBV3-2) and TRBJ2-1, with 10 bases identical to TRBD2. Germline CDR1 is LGHDT and CDR2 is YNNKEL (reference sequence). This CDR3 has 16 residues. V lost 4 bases, J lost 7 bases, and 10 bases stayed unmatched. CDR3 region: CASSLSAGGPWNEQFF. For the CDR3, the DNA is TGTGCCAGCAGCCTTTCAGCGGGGGGGCCCTGGAATGAGCAGTTCTTC.

The genes are TRBV2 and TRBJ1-6; D call uncertain. This CDR3 comprises 9 residues. With 8 bases removed from V and 8 bases from J, the gap between germline ends came to 1 base. CDR1 and CDR2 from the germline V gene are SNHLY and FYNNEI. As DNA, the CDR3 is TGTGCCAGCGATTCACCCCTCCACTTT. Protein product: CASDSPLHF.

V gene TRBV4-3 combines with J gene TRBJ2-3; D gene ambiguous. Germline CDR1 and CDR2: LGHNA and YSLEER. V gave up 0 bases and J gave up 4 bases, with 11 bases separating them. The CDR3 runs to 15 residues. The CDR3 region is CASSQDWANPDTQYF. The CDR3 bases are TGCGCCAGCAGCCAAGATTGGGCTAATCCAGATACGCAGTATTTT.

This chain connects TRBV24-1 to TRBJ2-3; TRBD2 matches at 8 bases. Trimming cost V 6 bases and J 0 bases; bases outside gene matches: 10. Germline CDR1 is KGHDR and CDR2 is SFDVKD. The CDR3 covers 17 residues. This chain's CDR3 is CATSSSSGRVSTDTQYF. CDR3 in DNA: TGTGCCACCAGTTCGTCTAGCGGGCGGGTTAGCACAGATACGCAGTATTTT.

The sample holds one count of this clone. V gene TRBV18 combines with J gene TRBJ2-7; TRBD1 aligns across 8 bases. The J segment lost 0 bases and the V segment lost 6 bases, leaving 4 bases of the junction unmatched. This CDR3 spans 14 amino acids. Per the germline V gene, CDR1 is KGHSH and CDR2 is LQKENI. CDR3 amino acids: CASSGTGNSYEQYF. In nucleotides, the CDR3 is TGTGCCAGCTCCGGGACAGGAAACTCCTACGAGCAGTACTTC.

The sample holds a few counts of this clone. The V gene is TRBV14, the J gene TRBJ1-1; unclear D gene. The CDR3 is 10 amino acids. Germline V gene sequence: CDR1 SGHDN, CDR2 FVKESK. With 0 bases removed from V and 11 bases from J, the gap between germline ends came to 4 bases. CDR3 bases: TGTGCCAGCAGCCAAGATGGGGCTTTCTTT. It specifies CASSQDGAFF. Combining the CDR3 with reference TRBV14 and TRBJ1-1 gives the whole variable domain EAGVTQFPSHSVIEKGQTVTLRCDPISGHDNLYWYRRVMGKEIKFLLHFVKESKQDESGMPNNRFLAERTGGTYSTLKVQPAELEDSGVYFCASSQDGAFFGQGTRLTVV.

The rearrangement uses TRBV27 and TRBJ1-6; D remains ambiguous. Trimming pared 6 bases from V and 5 bases from J, leaving 14 bases between. The CDR3 extends over 15 amino acids. Germline V gene lookup returns CDR1 MNHEY and CDR2 SMNVEV (reference sequence). CDR3 nucleotides: TGTGCCAGCAGCCCGCGTTACGAGGATAATTCACCCCTCCACTTT. Translating it yields CASSPRYEDNSPLHF.

This sequence joins TRBV5-1 and TRBJ2-7; 9 bases line up with TRBD1. CDR3 length equals 14 residues. The trim removed 2 bases at V and 5 bases at J, leaving 5 bases unmatched. Per the germline V gene, CDR1 is SGHRS and CDR2 is YFSETQ. The CDR3 loop is CASSLQGAGNEQYF. The CDR3 region has the DNA TGCGCCAGCAGCTTACAGGGGGCAGGAAACGAGCAGTACTTC.

The chain couples TRBV6-5 to TRBJ1-4, with D unclear. The CDR3 spans 13 residues. The V gene lost 2 bases and the J gene lost 7 bases, with 8 bases spanning the gap. From germline, CDR1 is MNHEY and CDR2 SVGAGI. CDR3 residues: CASSYGLGEKLFF. The CDR3 coding sequence is TGTGCCAGCAGTTACGGCCTAGGTGAAAAACTGTTTTTT.

This chain links TRBV12-3 or TRBV12-4 with TRBJ1-2; TRBD1 matches 10 bases. The J segment lost 7 bases and the V segment lost 3 bases, leaving 2 bases of the junction unmatched. The CDR3 contains 13 residues. CDR3 amino acids: CASSFGTGVGYTF. As DNA, the CDR3 is TGTGCCAGCAGTTTTGGGACAGGGGTTGGCTACACCTTC.

V is TRBV7-9 and J is TRBJ2-7; D possibly uses TRBD1 or TRBD2 (5 bases each). This CDR3 has 12 amino acids. Trimming removed 5 bases from V and 2 bases from J, with 7 bases in between. Per the germline V gene, CDR1 is SEHNR and CDR2 is FQNEAQ (reference sequence). The CDR3 DNA reads as TGTGCCAGCAGCGGGGGTGCCTACGAGCAGTACTTC. It encodes CASSGGAYEQYF.